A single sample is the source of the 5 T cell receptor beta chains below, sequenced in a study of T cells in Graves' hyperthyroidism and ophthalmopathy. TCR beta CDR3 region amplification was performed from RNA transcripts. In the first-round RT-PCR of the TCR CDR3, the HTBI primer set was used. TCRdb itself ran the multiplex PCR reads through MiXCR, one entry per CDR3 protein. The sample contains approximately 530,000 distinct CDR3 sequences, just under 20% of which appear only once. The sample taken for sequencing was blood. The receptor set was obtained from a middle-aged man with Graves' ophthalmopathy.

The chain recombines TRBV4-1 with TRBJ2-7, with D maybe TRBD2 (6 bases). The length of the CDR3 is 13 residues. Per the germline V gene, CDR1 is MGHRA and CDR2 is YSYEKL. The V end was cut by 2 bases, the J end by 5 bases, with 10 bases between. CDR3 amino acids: CASSQTGSHEQYF. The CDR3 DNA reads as TGCGCCAGCAGCCAAACCGGGAGCCACGAGCAGTACTTC.

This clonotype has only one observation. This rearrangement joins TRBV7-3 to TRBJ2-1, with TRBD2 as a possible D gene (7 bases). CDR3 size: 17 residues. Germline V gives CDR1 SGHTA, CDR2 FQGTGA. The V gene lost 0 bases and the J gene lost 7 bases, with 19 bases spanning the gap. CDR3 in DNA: TGTGCCAGCAGCTTAACAAAGGGGGGGGCTGCGGGTAATGAGCAGTTCTTC. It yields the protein CASSLTKGGAAGNEQFF. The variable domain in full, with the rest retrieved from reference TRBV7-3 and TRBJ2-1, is GAGVSQTPSNKVTEKGKYVELRCDPISGHTALYWYRQSLGQGPEFLIYFQGTGAADDSGLPNDRFFAVRPEGSVSTLKIQRTERGDSAVYLCASSLTKGGAAGNEQFFGPGTRLTVL.

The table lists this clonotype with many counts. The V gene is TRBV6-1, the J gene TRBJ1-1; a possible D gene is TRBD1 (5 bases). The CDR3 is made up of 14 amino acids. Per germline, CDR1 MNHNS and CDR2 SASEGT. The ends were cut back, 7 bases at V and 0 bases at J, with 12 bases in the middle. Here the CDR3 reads CASTVGTMNTEAFF. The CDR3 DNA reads TGTGCCAGCACGGTGGGGACCATGAACACTGAAGCTTTCTTT.

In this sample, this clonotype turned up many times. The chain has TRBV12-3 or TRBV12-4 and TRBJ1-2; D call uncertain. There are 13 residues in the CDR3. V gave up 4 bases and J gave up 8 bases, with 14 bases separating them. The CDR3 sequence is CASSSARIGGYTF. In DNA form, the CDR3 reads TGTGCCAGCAGTTCCGCCAGAATAGGGGGCTACACCTTC.

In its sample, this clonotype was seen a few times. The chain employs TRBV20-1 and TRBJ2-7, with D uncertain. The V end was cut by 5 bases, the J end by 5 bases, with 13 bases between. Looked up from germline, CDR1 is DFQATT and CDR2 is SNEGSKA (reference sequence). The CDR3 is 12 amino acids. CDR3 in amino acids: CSAYTVNHEQYF. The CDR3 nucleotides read TGCAGTGCTTATACCGTGAACCACGAGCAGTACTTC.